This paragraph covers one TCR beta chain sequence. The antigen is undetermined. This entry comes from a study of cytomegalovirus exposure and HLA in healthy donors. Study results and limitations: DRB1 had the most TCR associations and HLA-C the fewest, a later analysis found, with rates varying by HLA locus. Presence/absence results assume similar sequencing depth per donor, which may not hold.

The V and J ends lost 1 base and 2 bases respectively, with 14 bases between them. Germline V gene lookup returns CDR1 SGHVS and CDR2 FQNEAQ. The CDR3 spans 17 residues. The PCR contained 60 Vbeta and 13 Jbeta primers. Assay used: immunoSEQ multiplex PCR; TCRdb lists only in-frame clones, some missing. This table holds some 250,000 clones, approximately 80% found once. This rearrangement joins TRBV7-8 to TRBJ1-4, with a possible D match to TRBD1 (5 bases). The source is a woman aged 55 to 70 in good health and CMV-seropositive. The sample taken for sequencing was PBMCs. As DNA, the CDR3 is TGTGCCAGCAGCTTAGAAAGGGGATCATTGACTAATGAAAAACTGTTTTTT. Encoded protein: CASSLERGSLTNEKLFF.